This T cell receptor (beta chain) comes out of a study of blood T cell repertoires in COVID-19 (dated by TCRdb to the early 2020s). Looking at the study overall: Samples from collaborators originated in the United States, Italy and Spain and spanned both the acute and convalescent phases of COVID-19. The material from the prospective study consisted of cDNA or gDNA derived from T cells, B-cell-depleted T cells, or PBMCs. Deeply sampled blood TCRbeta repertoires from subjects exposed to, actively infected with, or recovered from COVID-19 were included in the dataset. The repertoires were released in a freely available public database intended as a resource for research on the immune response to SARS-CoV-2. Samples were obtained from the ongoing ImmuneRACE study (first 160 participants) and from 1,000 to 1,500 subjects provided by 6 global collaborators. The sample metadata nearly always contained a de-identified subject ID, COVID-19 status, age in years and sex. HLA class I and class II types, where available, came from metadata supplied by the sample provider rather than from assay-based typing. The research as a whole found: Clinical and demographic metadata were provided uncurated, with the amount varying by source and participant.

As concerns this clone: Its recognized antigen is unknown. No base-level quality is on record; no much larger clone is a single base apart.

Including the terminal cysteine and phenylalanine, the CDR3 comprises 18 residues. The read is trimmed to its CDR3 DNA, 54 bases read in frame from base 1. Trimming costs V 7 bases and J 3 bases, and their ends lie 26 bases apart. Via the germline V gene, CDR1 is MDHEN and CDR2 SYDVKM. TCRbeta CDR3 regions were amplified from genomic DNA by means of the immunoSEQ Assay, a bias-controlled multiplex PCR. Per the original workflow: The number of nucleated cells in each sample was estimated from the amplification of reference gene primers within the assay. Sequence reads were collapsed and filtered to measure the absolute abundance of every unique TCRbeta CDR3 rearrangement. For each sample, productive Simpson clonality was calculated by taking the square root of Simpson's diversity index across productive rearrangements. Held by TCRdb, this immuneACCESS table contains in-frame sequences only and omits some clones. Under half of the omission traces to an unresolved V gene where checked; the cause of the rest is unknown. V and J calls and clone size are given by that table; D and trimming were obtained from the DNA. This sample lists around 200,000 clones; roughly 87% were detected once. The top ten clones comprise over 1.5% of the sample.

The collaborating institutions used their own protocols to collect whole blood in K2EDTA tubes. For TCRbeta analysis, collaborators shipped samples as frozen whole blood, isolated PBMCs, or DNA extracted from either of those sample types. The V and J genes are TRBV28 and TRBJ2-3; D gene: possibly TRBD2, on 5 matching bases. Sample: peripheral blood. The receptor comes from a man between 40 and 49 years old with active or convalescent COVID-19. The CDR3 protein: CASNPPGDSSKQTDTQYF. The DNA is as follows: TGTGCCAGCAATCCCCCCGGGGATTCTTCCAAACAGACAGATACGCAGTATTTT.